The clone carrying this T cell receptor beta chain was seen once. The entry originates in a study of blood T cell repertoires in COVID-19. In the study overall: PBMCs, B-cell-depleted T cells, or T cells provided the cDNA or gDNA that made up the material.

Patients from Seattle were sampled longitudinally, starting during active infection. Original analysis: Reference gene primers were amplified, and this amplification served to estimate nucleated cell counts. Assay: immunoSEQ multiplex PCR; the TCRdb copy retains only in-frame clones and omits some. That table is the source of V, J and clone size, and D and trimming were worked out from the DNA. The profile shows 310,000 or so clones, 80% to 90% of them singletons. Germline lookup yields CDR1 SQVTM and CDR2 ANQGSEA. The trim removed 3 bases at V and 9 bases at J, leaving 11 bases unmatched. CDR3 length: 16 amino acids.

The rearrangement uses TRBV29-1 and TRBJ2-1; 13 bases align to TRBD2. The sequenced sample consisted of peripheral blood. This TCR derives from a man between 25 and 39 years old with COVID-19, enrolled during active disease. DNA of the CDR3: TGCAGCGTTGACAAAGTGTGGACTAGCGGGGGTGGTGAGCAGTTCTTC. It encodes CSVDKVWTSGGGEQFF.